Listed below are T cell receptor beta chains from one sample, sequenced in a study of T cell repertoires in cytomegalovirus infection. Using its own MiXCR run on the reads, TCRdb lists one record per CDR3 protein. Of 550,000 to 850,000 distinct CDR3 sequences listed, 30% to 40% were seen once; the top ten hold over 15%. Their antigens are not known. The sequencing here drew on cultured PBMCs, taken from culture after CMV antigen stimulation. The receptor set was obtained from a human donor in good health (CMV status not recorded). Some clones in this sample may be carry-over from other donors' samples. Each CDR3 is given with its conserved first and last residue. D genes are given only for firm matches. The size field is filled for only some rows; it gives once, few, many or a size class.

-,TRBJ2-5,few,TRBV5-4,CASSLEPAQETQYF,TGTGCCAGCAGCTTGGAGCCAGCCCAAGAGACCCAGTACTTC
-,TRBJ1-1,-,TRBV6-1,CASWTESNTEAFF,TGTGCCAGCTGGACAGAATCGAACACTGAAGCTTTCTTT
TRBD2,TRBJ2-1,few,TRBV11-2,CASSSVAGTRNEQFF,TGTGCCAGCAGCAGTGTAGCGGGCACGAGGAATGAGCAGTTCTTC
TRBD1,TRBJ2-2,-,TRBV7-9,CASSHENRGAGELFF,TGTGCCAGCAGCCACGAAAACAGGGGAGCCGGGGAGCTGTTTTTT
-,TRBJ2-5,few,TRBV10-3,CAISAAEETQYF,TGTGCCATCAGTGCTGCAGAGGAGACCCAGTACTTC
-,TRBJ1-2,few,TRBV7-9,CASSQRGGGYTF,TGTGCCAGCAGCCAAAGGGGGGGTGGCTACACCTTC
-,TRBJ2-1,few,TRBV6-1,CASSEITPARYYNEQFF,TGTGCCAGCAGTGAAATCACCCCCGCGCGGTATTACAATGAGCAGTTCTTC
-,TRBJ1-2,-,TRBV27,CASSFRRTNYGYTF,TGTGCCAGCAGTTTTCGACGGACTAACTATGGCTACACCTTC
-,TRBJ2-3,many,TRBV4-1,CASSQERGDTQYF,TGTGCCAGCAGCCAGGAGAGGGGGGATACGCAGTATTTT
TRBD2,TRBJ2-1,-,TRBV7-2,CASSIAGGRSNEQFF,TGTGCCAGCAGTATAGCGGGGGGTAGGAGCAATGAGCAGTTCTTC
-,TRBJ2-3,few,TRBV7-6,CASSPTASTGDTQYF,TGTGCCAGCAGCCCAACCGCTAGTACGGGAGATACGCAGTATTTT
-,TRBJ1-1,-,TRBV2,CASRSRVGGSTEAFF,TGTGCCAGCAGATCACGGGTGGGGGGCAGCACTGAAGCTTTCTTT
-,TRBJ2-7,few,TRBV7-2,CASLQSSYEQYF,TGTGCCAGCCTCCAGAGCTCCTACGAGCAGTACTTC
-,TRBJ2-3,-,TRBV29-1,CSVVPGTDTQYF,TGCAGCGTTGTACCGGGCACAGATACGCAGTATTTT
-,TRBJ1-2,few,TRBV12-5,CASAMTGTDGYTF,TGTGCTAGTGCCATGACGGGTACAGATGGCTACACCTTC
-,TRBJ2-3,few,TRBV7-2,CASSLSSVDHTQYF,TGTGCCAGCAGCTTAAGCAGTGTAGACCACACGCAGTATTTT
-,TRBJ2-1,few,TRBV7-2,CASSPAYEQFF,TGTGCCAGCAGCCCCGCTTATGAGCAGTTCTTC
-,TRBJ2-1,-,TRBV19,CASSSHPGQGNSRTINEQFF,TGTGCCAGTAGTTCACACCCGGGACAAGGGAATTCAAGGACGATCAATGAGCAGTTCTTC
-,TRBJ1-2,many,TRBV7-2,CASSIPWGDYGYTF,TGTGCCAGCAGCATCCCCTGGGGGGACTATGGCTACACCTTC
-,TRBJ2-1,-,TRBV19,CASSFDSPANEQFF,TGTGCCAGTAGTTTCGACTCCCCCGCAAATGAGCAGTTCTTC
TRBD1,TRBJ1-5,-,TRBV7-8,CASSPITGGHQPQHF,TGTGCCAGCAGCCCGATAACAGGGGGACATCAGCCCCAGCATTTT
-,TRBJ2-7,few,TRBV4-2,CASSQGVAVSSYEQYF,TGTGCCAGCAGCCAAGGTGTGGCAGTGTCCTCCTACGAGCAGTACTTC
-,TRBJ2-5,-,TRBV7-2,CASSFRPVRTETQYF,TGTGCCAGCAGCTTCCGTCCGGTCAGGACGGAGACCCAGTACTTC
-,TRBJ1-1,few,TRBV12-3/TRBV12-4,CASSPGGGAEAFF,TGTGCCAGCAGCCCCGGGGGAGGGGCTGAAGCTTTCTTT
TRBD2,TRBJ2-1,few,TRBV10-3,CAISESLASGSGDEQFF,TGTGCCATCAGTGAGTCCCTTGCTAGCGGGAGTGGCGATGAGCAGTTCTTC
-,TRBJ1-1,many,TRBV7-2,CASSLVVLGNTEAFF,TGTGCCAGCAGCTTAGTTGTCCTGGGGAACACTGAAGCTTTCTTT
-,TRBJ1-2,few,TRBV12-3/TRBV12-4,CASSRGGQLHWGYTF,TGTGCCAGCAGTCGGGGGGGACAACTACACTGGGGCTACACCTTC
-,TRBJ2-2,few,TRBV7-2,CASSLVSGTATGELFF,TGTGCCAGCAGCTTAGTATCAGGGACGGCGACCGGGGAGCTGTTTTTT
-,TRBJ2-1,-,TRBV19,CASSMAGPYNEQFF,TGTGCCAGTAGTATGGCAGGGCCCTACAATGAGCAGTTCTTC
-,TRBJ1-1,few,TRBV2,CASSHRDVGWTEAFF,TGTGCCAGCAGCCACAGGGACGTGGGGTGGACTGAAGCTTTCTTT
-,TRBJ2-5,few,TRBV12-3/TRBV12-4,CASRTVRLETQYF,TGTGCCAGCAGGACCGTCAGATTAGAGACCCAGTACTTC
-,TRBJ1-2,-,TRBV6-4,CASSEGGRDNYIYGYTF,TGTGCCAGCAGTGAAGGAGGCAGGGACAACTATATCTATGGCTACACCTTC
-,TRBJ2-3,-,TRBV20-1,CSAGSPSTDTQYF,TGCAGTGCTGGTTCACCTAGCACAGATACGCAGTATTTT
-,TRBJ1-1,-,TRBV12-3/TRBV12-4,CASSLERGLMNTEAFF,TGTGCCAGCAGTTTAGAAAGGGGTCTAATGAACACTGAAGCTTTCTTT
-,TRBJ2-1,-,TRBV20-1,CSALLSSGKNEQFF,TGCAGTGCTCTCCTTTCTTCGGGCAAGAATGAGCAGTTCTTC
TRBD2,TRBJ2-5,-,TRBV2,CASTPGSGGAETQYF,TGTGCCAGCACCCCGGGTAGCGGGGGGGCAGAGACCCAGTACTTC
-,TRBJ1-1,few,TRBV7-9,CASSSWKQTTEAFF,TGTGCCAGCAGCTCCTGGAAACAGACCACTGAAGCTTTCTTT
-,TRBJ2-3,-,TRBV5-1,CASSSRDWEDTQYF,TGCGCCAGCAGCAGCCGGGACTGGGAAGATACGCAGTATTTT
-,TRBJ2-5,-,TRBV12-3/TRBV12-4,CASSLGGLSPQETQYF,TGTGCCAGCAGTCTTGGGGGCCTATCGCCCCAAGAGACCCAGTACTTC
-,TRBJ1-1,many,TRBV7-2,CASSSPFEAFF,TGTGCCAGCAGCTCCCCGTTTGAAGCTTTCTTT
TRBD2,TRBJ2-1,-,TRBV19,CASKATSGGSSYNEQFF,TGTGCCAGTAAAGCCACTAGCGGGGGTAGTTCCTACAATGAGCAGTTCTTC
TRBD1,TRBJ1-4,few,TRBV10-3,CAISGGGGDEKLFF,TGTGCCATCAGTGGGGGAGGGGGCGACGAAAAACTGTTTTTT
-,TRBJ1-1,-,TRBV20-1,CSARDDPNTEAFF,TGCAGTGCTAGAGACGACCCCAACACTGAAGCTTTCTTT
-,TRBJ2-1,-,TRBV5-4,CASSLAGSSLEQFF,TGTGCCAGCAGCTTGGCCGGGTCTAGCCTTGAGCAGTTCTTC
-,TRBJ2-4,few,TRBV27,CASSHRDTPGAKNIQYF,TGTGCCAGCAGCCACCGAGACACCCCCGGGGCCAAAAACATTCAGTACTTC
-,TRBJ2-5,-,TRBV4-1,CASSQVRAPPQETQYF,TGCGCCAGCAGCCAAGTTAGGGCCCCTCCCCAAGAGACCCAGTACTTC
-,TRBJ1-6,-,TRBV20-1,CSARGGYNSPLHF,TGCAGTGCTAGAGGGGGTTATAATTCACCCCTCCACTTT
TRBD2,TRBJ2-7,few,TRBV12-3/TRBV12-4,CASSSGPGGYEQYF,TGTGCCAGCAGTTCCGGTCCGGGGGGGTACGAGCAGTACTTC
TRBD1,TRBJ2-1,-,TRBV5-5,CASSWEDRGYYNEQFF,TGTGCCAGCAGCTGGGAGGACAGGGGATACTACAATGAGCAGTTCTTC
-,TRBJ2-3,-,TRBV20-1,CSASTGRGTDTQYF,TGCAGTGCTTCTACTGGGAGAGGCACAGATACGCAGTATTTT